Sequencing of this T cell receptor beta chain was carried out in a study of CD8 T cells in ankylosing spondylitis. The study, taken as a whole, reports: Blood from ankylosing spondylitis patients appeared to carry a characteristic roughly 8-variant TCR beta motif. Clones linked with disease were CD8+ and fairly uncommon in the peripheral blood. Several of the motif variants were reported before in synovial fluid and blood from reactive arthritis. Reportedly, disease-linked clones are significantly enriched in ankylosing spondylitis patients' matched synovial fluid.

This clonotype has only a few counts. The antigen remains unidentified. The TCR beta libraries were generated through quantitative 5'-RACE incorporating molecular barcodes. MiXCR, applied by TCRdb to the 5' RACE reads, yields one record per CDR3 protein. This table holds 450,000 or so distinct CDR3 sequences, 20% to 30% found once. The TCR sequence derives from a male donor with ankylosing spondylitis. The sequenced material came from blood, either unsorted or a sorted T cell fraction (not recorded which).

DNA for the CDR3: TGTGCCAGCAGCCCCCGACAGCAAAAAGCTTTCTTT. Its protein product is CASSPRQQKAFF. The chain recombines TRBV7-2 with TRBJ1-1, with D possibly matching TRBD1 (5 bases). Trimming stripped 5 bases from V and 9 bases from J, with 13 bases between. This CDR3 has 12 residues. From germline, CDR1 is SGHTA and CDR2 FQGNSA.